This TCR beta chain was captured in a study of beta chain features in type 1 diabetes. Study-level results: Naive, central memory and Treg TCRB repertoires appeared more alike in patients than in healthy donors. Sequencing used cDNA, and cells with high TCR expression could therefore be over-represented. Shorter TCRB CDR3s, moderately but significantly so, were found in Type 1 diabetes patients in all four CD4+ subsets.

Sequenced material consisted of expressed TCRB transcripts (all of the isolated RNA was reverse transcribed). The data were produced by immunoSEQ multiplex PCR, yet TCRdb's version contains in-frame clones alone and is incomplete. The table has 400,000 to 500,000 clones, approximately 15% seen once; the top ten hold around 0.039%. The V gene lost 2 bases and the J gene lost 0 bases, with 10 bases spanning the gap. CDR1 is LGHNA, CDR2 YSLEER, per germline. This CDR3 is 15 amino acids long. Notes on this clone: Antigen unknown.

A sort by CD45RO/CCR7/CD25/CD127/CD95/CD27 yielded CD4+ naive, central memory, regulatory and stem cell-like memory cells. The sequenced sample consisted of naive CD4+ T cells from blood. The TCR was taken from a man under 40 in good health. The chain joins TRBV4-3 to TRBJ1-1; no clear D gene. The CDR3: CASSQFVRVNTEAFF. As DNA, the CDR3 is TGCGCCAGCAGCCAATTTGTACGGGTGAACACTGAAGCTTTCTTT.